This T cell receptor beta chain was recorded in a study of regulatory T cells in long-lasting Graves disease. The wider study: Graves' patients diagnosed newly had used antithyroid drugs under 3 months.

This CDR3 is 13 amino acids long. The germline V and J ends were trimmed by 6 bases and 4 bases, with 12 bases remaining between them. Germline V gene data show CDR1 as SGHVS and CDR2 as FNYEAQ. Time point: newly diagnosed GD, antithyroid drugs for less than 3 months. PBMC-derived RNA was used for the TCR library. Findings of the study overall: Relative to newly diagnosed Graves' patients, persistent ones had lower TCR diversity. Persistent disease favored TRBV28, TRBJ1-2 and TRBJ2-5. Thyroid tissue went unstudied; only peripheral blood was examined.

This clonotype was observed a handful of times. Its target is not known. To make TCR beta libraries, researchers used iRepertoire HTBI primers and Arm-PCR of CDR3 regions. A single record per CDR3 protein comes from TCRdb applying MiXCR to the multiplex PCR reads. There are 400,000 to 500,000 distinct CDR3 sequences in the sample; around 17% occur only once, and 9.5% to 12% lies in the top ten. This sample was also put to use in a study of T cells in Graves' hyperthyroidism and ophthalmopathy.

This sample comprised peripheral blood mononuclear cells (PBMCs), obtained at new diagnosis, from a patient treated with antithyroid drugs. The chain employs TRBV7-6 and TRBJ2-5; no reliable D call. This TCR derives from a woman in her twenties or thirties with Graves disease. The CDR3 DNA is TGTGCCAGCAGTTATGTGGGGTTAGAGACCCAGTACTTC. Translated, it gives CASSYVGLETQYF.